Below are 3 T cell receptor beta chains sequenced from a single sample in a study of blood T cell repertoires in COVID-19. The protocol was immunoSEQ multiplex PCR, while the TCRdb copy is restricted to in-frame clones and leaves out a portion. The sample holds approximately 72,000 clones, roughly 85% seen once. The sample taken for sequencing was peripheral blood. These receptors were taken from a man in his forties or fifties with acute or convalescent COVID-19.

This chain uses TRBV10-2 with TRBJ1-1; 7 nucleotides align to TRBD1. This CDR3 is 15 amino acids long. Trimming took 6 bases from V and 6 from J; bases not matched to a gene: 13. From germline, CDR1 is WSHSY and CDR2 SAAADI. For the CDR3, the DNA is TGCGCCAGCAGCGGCCAAGAAGGGGGCTTCGCTGAAGCTTTCTTT. Translating it yields CASSGQEGGFAEAFF.

A few counts support this clone. The chain employs TRBV3-1 (or the pseudogene TRBV3-2) and TRBJ2-7; the D gene is possibly TRBD2 (6 bases). Trimming left V 5 bases short and J 3 bases short, with 14 bases between. The CDR3 sequence is 14 residues long. Looked up from germline, CDR1 is LGHDT and CDR2 is YNNKEL (reference sequence). CDR3 sequence (DNA): TGTGCCAGCAGCGCTCCGACTAGTCACTACGAGCAGTACTTC. Translation: CASSAPTSHYEQYF.

The chain has TRBV19 and TRBJ1-3; TRBD1 might be the D (5 bases). The CDR3 is made up of 14 amino acids. Trimming took off 5 bases at V and 0 bases at J, with 8 bases between the two ends. Germline V gives CDR1 LNHDA, CDR2 SQIVND (reference sequence). Here the CDR3 reads CASSFGGSGNTIYF. CDR3 sequence (DNA): TGTGCCAGTAGTTTCGGGGGCTCTGGAAACACCATATATTTT.